This entry lists 20 T cell receptor beta chains sequenced from one sample in a study of regulatory T cells in long-lasting Graves disease. Time point in this sample: newly diagnosed GD, antithyroid drugs for less than 3 months. Generation of the TCR library employed RNA extracted from PBMCs. Both iRepertoire HTBI primers and Arm-PCR of CDR3 regions were used to build the TCR beta libraries. Using its own MiXCR run on the multiplex PCR reads, TCRdb lists one record per CDR3 protein. Of about 460,000 distinct CDR3 sequences listed, roughly 15% are singletons. This same sample was also part of a study on T cells in Graves' hyperthyroidism and ophthalmopathy.

Sequencing used peripheral blood mononuclear cells (PBMCs), obtained at new diagnosis, from a patient treated with antithyroid drugs. These receptors originate from a woman aged 50 to 60 with Graves disease.

In its sample, this clonotype was seen many times. This chain connects TRBV2 to TRBJ1-5, with a tentative D call TRBD1 (5 bases). V lost 3 bases, J lost 0 bases, and 21 bases lay in between. The CDR3 is 19 amino acids. Germline assignment: CDR1 SNHLY and CDR2 FYNNEI. As DNA, the CDR3 is TGTGCCAGCAGTGAGGAGTCAGGCCTAGGGGTTTATAGCAATCAGCCCCAGCATTTT. Amino acid sequence: CASSEESGLGVYSNQPQHF.

The sample holds many counts of this clonotype. The rearrangement links TRBV20-1 to TRBJ2-3; D is unclear. The V end lost 1 base, the J end lost 5 bases, and 7 bases lay between the germline ends. Per the germline V gene, CDR1 is DFQATT and CDR2 is SNEGSKA (reference sequence). The CDR3 runs 12 residues. The CDR3 DNA follows: TGCAGTGCTAGAGTCTCCAGAGATACGCAGTATTTT. Translated, it gives CSARVSRDTQYF.

This chain joins TRBV11-2 and TRBJ2-3; 12 bases agree with TRBD2. The trim removed 6 bases at V and 7 bases at J, leaving 8 bases unmatched. CDR3 length: 15 residues. Germline loops: CDR1 SGHAT, CDR2 FQNNGV. CDR3 protein: CASSATSGRGHTQYF. CDR3 bases: TGTGCCAGCAGTGCGACTAGCGGGAGAGGGCATACGCAGTATTTT.

Here the CDR3 reads CAISDGTSGRPNEQFF. The CDR3 coding sequence is TGTGCCATCAGTGATGGGACTAGCGGGAGGCCGAATGAGCAGTTCTTC. The chain employs TRBV10-3 and TRBJ2-1; 15 bases fit TRBD2. The length of the CDR3 is 16 residues. CDR1 and CDR2 from the germline V gene are ENHRY and SYGVKD. The J segment lost 7 bases and the V segment lost 3 bases, leaving 4 bases of the junction unmatched.

Only a few counts were recorded for this clonotype. This chain links TRBV28 with TRBJ2-4, with 7 bases aligning to TRBD2. The CDR3 has 16 amino acids. Germline CDR1 MDHEN, CDR2 SYDVKM. V was clipped by 5 bases and J by 4 bases; unmatched bases: 11. The CDR3 region is CASSGSDTGLKNIQYF. DNA for the CDR3: TGTGCCAGCAGTGGTTCGGACACGGGACTAAAAAACATTCAGTACTTC.

Notes on this clonotype: A much larger clonotype is one base distant, so this may be a read error. This chain uses TRBV28 with TRBJ1-2, with D uncertain. Germline CDR1 MDHEN, CDR2 SYDVKM. CDR3 size: 13 residues. Written as DNA, the CDR3 is TGTGCCAGCAGTACCTTGCCATCTTATGGCTACGCCTTC. Encoded protein: CASSTLPSYGYAF.

This clonotype was observed many times. This chain joins TRBV18 and TRBJ2-1; the match to TRBD1 covers 9 bases. The CDR3 runs 15 residues. V dropped 2 bases and J dropped 4; count of bases not matched to a gene: 3. Germline V gene sequence: CDR1 KGHSH, CDR2 LQKENI. The CDR3 coding sequence is TGTGCCAGCTCACCAACACAGGGGGCATACAATGAGCAGTTCTTC. This gives the protein CASSPTQGAYNEQFF.

In this sample, this clonotype turned up many times. The genes are TRBV27 and TRBJ2-7, with D possibly being TRBD2 (5 bases). The length of the CDR3 is 14 residues. Trimming cost V 5 bases and J 5 bases, with 16 bases left between them. CDR1 is MNHEY, CDR2 SMNVEV, per germline (reference sequence). CDR3 sequence: CASSKDRGPDEQYF. The CDR3 DNA is TGTGCCAGCAGTAAGGACCGAGGGCCCGACGAGCAGTACTTC.

The sample holds many counts of this clonotype. The V and J genes are TRBV9 and TRBJ1-2, with 11 bases fitting TRBD1. Germline values: CDR1 SGDLS, CDR2 YYNGEE. V shed 0 bases, J shed 7 bases, and the junction held 2 bases outside the gene matches. The length of the CDR3 is 14 residues. CDR3 region: CASSVEDRGLGYTF. CDR3 DNA sequence: TGTGCCAGCAGCGTAGAGGACAGGGGGCTTGGCTACACCTTC.

V is TRBV20-1 and J is TRBJ2-1; D uncertain. Germline CDR1 reads DFQATT; CDR2 reads SNEGSKA (reference sequence). V was cut by 3 bases and J by 0 bases, with 12 bases left in between. This CDR3 comprises 15 residues. This CDR3 reads CSASRGPSSYNEQFF. The CDR3 nucleotides are TGCAGTGCTAGTCGCGGACCGAGCTCCTACAATGAGCAGTTCTTC.

This clonotype occurred many times. The CDR3 nucleotides read TGTGCCAGCAGTCGTTCCCTGCTCGGTGGGTCCTACGAGCAGTACTTC. It is translated as CASSRSLLGGSYEQYF. The chain employs TRBV25-1 and TRBJ2-7; no clear D. The CDR3 sequence is 16 residues long. The V gene's germline CDR1 is MGHDK and CDR2 SYGVNS. Trimming left V 5 bases short and J 1 base short, with 18 bases between.

The chain links TRBV4-1 to TRBJ2-7; TRBD1 matches 9 bases. Germline V gene data show CDR1 as MGHRA and CDR2 as YSYEKL. The junction had 4 bases not matched to a gene; V was cut back by 0 bases and J by 1 base. The CDR3 runs to 16 residues. CDR3 nucleotides: TGCGCCAGCAGCCAAGAGGTGACAGGGGGGTCCTACGAGCAGTACTTC. Its translation: CASSQEVTGGSYEQYF.

A few counts support this clonotype. A read error may explain this, as a much larger clone is one base away. The V gene is TRBV6-2 or TRBV6-3, the J gene TRBJ2-5, with D perhaps TRBD1 or TRBD2 (5 bases each). Germline-derived CDR1 and CDR2 are MNHEY and SVGEGT. The CDR3 runs to 12 residues. Trimming took off 2 bases at V and 6 bases at J, with 7 bases between the two ends. CDR3 protein: CASSYRGQTQYF. The CDR3 coding sequence is TGTGCCAGCAGTTACAGGGGACAGACCCAGTACTTC.

This clonotype has only a few counts. The chain uses TRBV10-3 and TRBJ1-1; D is unclear. CDR1 ENHRY and CDR2 SYGVKD come from the germline V gene. This CDR3 is built from 17 residues. V lost 3 bases to trimming and J lost 0 bases, with 17 bases between them. Here the CDR3 reads CAISEPRLQSMNTEAFF. CDR3 DNA sequence: TGTGCCATCAGTGAACCCCGCCTACAGAGCATGAACACTGAAGCTTTCTTT.

The chain has TRBV19 and TRBJ2-3; no clear D. The CDR3 covers 14 residues. Germline CDR1 reads LNHDA; CDR2 reads SQIVND (reference sequence). Trimming took 7 bases from V and 0 from J, leaving 11 bases between them. The CDR3 coding sequence is TGTGCCAGTAACGACGCCCAGAGCACAGATACGCAGTATTTT. Translated: CASNDAQSTDTQYF. The entire variable domain, with the rest obtained from reference TRBV19 and TRBJ2-3, is as follows: DGGITQSPKYLFRKEGQNVTLSCEQNLNHDAMYWYRQDPGQGLRLIYYSQIVNDFQKGDIAEGYSVSREKKESFPLTVTSAQKNPTAFYLCASNDAQSTDTQYFGPGTRLTVL.

Ten or more counts support this clonotype. The chain is built from TRBV30 and TRBJ1-4, with D uncertain. There are 12 residues in the CDR3. Trimming pared 3 bases from V and 2 bases from J, leaving 4 bases between. Germline loops: CDR1 GTSNPN, CDR2 SVGIG (reference sequence). CDR3 coding DNA: TGTGCCTGGAGCGACACTAATGAAAAACTGTTTTTT. It translates to CAWSDTNEKLFF.

A note on this clonotype: A far larger clone is one base from this, pointing to a likely read error. The chain employs TRBV5-1 and TRBJ2-1, with 10 bases fitting TRBD1. The CDR3 sequence is 14 residues long. Germline V lookup: CDR1 SGHRS, CDR2 YFSETQ. V lost 4 bases and J lost 10; bases outside the gene matches: 8. CDR3 region: CASSRDRGGYEQFF. CDR3 DNA sequence: TGCGCCAGCAGCAGGGACAGGGGAGGCTACGAGCAGTTCTTC.

The chain uses TRBV29-1 and TRBJ2-7, with D possibly matching TRBD1 (5 bases). Germline CDR1 SQVTM, CDR2 ANQGSEA. This CDR3 has 11 residues. V lost 4 bases, J lost 5 bases, and 9 bases lay in between. DNA for the CDR3: TGCAGCGTTGCAGGGTTCGACGAGCAGTACTTC. Translating it yields CSVAGFDEQYF.

The chain is built from TRBV12-3 or TRBV12-4 and TRBJ2-3, with 14 bases identical to TRBD2. J gave up 3 bases and V 4 bases, and 3 bases lay outside the gene matches. This CDR3 spans 16 amino acids. CDR3 sequence reads: CASSSWTSGRTDTQYF. The CDR3 DNA sequence: TGTGCCAGCAGTTCTTGGACTAGCGGGAGGACAGATACGCAGTATTTT.

The V and J genes are TRBV2 and TRBJ2-3; D not resolved. V lost 7 bases and J 1 base, leaving 12 bases between the germline ends. Per germline, CDR1 SNHLY and CDR2 FYNNEI. This CDR3 is built from 14 residues. The CDR3 sequence is CASKEDRGTDTQYF. In DNA, the CDR3 is TGTGCCAGCAAAGAGGATAGGGGCACAGATACGCAGTATTTT.